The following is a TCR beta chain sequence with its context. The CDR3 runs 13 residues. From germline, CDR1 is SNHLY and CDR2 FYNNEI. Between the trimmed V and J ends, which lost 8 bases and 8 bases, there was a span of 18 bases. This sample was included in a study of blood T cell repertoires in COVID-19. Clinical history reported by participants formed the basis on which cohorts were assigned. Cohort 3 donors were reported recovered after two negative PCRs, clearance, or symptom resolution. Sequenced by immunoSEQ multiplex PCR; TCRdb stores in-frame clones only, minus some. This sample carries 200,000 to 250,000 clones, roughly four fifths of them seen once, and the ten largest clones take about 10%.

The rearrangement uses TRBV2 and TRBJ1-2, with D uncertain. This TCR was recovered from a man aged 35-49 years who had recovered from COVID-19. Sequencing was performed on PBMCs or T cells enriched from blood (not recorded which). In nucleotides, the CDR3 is TGTGCCAGCCACCCCTCTCCAAGGAGCGGCTACACCTTC. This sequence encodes CASHPSPRSGYTF.